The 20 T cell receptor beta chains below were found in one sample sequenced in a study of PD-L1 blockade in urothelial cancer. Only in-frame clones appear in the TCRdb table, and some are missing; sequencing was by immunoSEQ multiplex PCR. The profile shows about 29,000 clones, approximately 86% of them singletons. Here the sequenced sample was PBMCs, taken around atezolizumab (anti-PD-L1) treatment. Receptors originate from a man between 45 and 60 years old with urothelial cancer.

This CDR3 reads CASSESYSYNEQFF. Written as DNA, the CDR3 is TGCGCCAGCAGTGAGTCCTACTCCTACAATGAGCAGTTCTTC. The chain is built from TRBV10-2 and TRBJ2-1, with D unresolved. Trimming stripped 0 bases from V and 0 bases from J, with 3 bases between. Per germline, CDR1 WSHSY and CDR2 SAAADI. This CDR3 comprises 14 residues.

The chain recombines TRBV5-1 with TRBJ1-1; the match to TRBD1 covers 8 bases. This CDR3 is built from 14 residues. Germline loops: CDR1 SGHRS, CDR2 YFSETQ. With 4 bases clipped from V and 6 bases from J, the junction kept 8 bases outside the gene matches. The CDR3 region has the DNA TGCGCCAGCAGCATGGGAGGGGGACAGGCTGAAGCTTTCTTT. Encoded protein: CASSMGGGQAEAFF.

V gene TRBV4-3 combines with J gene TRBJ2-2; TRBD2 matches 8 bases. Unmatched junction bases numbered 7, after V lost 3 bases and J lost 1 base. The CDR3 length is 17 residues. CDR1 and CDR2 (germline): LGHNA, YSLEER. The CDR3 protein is CASSHTLAGKNTGELFF. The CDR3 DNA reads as TGCGCCAGCAGCCATACTTTAGCGGGGAAGAACACCGGGGAGCTGTTTTTT.

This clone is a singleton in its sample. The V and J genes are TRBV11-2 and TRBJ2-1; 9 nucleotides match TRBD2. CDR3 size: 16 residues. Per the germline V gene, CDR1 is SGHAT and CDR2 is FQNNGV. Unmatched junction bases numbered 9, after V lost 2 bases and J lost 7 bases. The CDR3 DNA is TGTGCCAGCAGCTTAAATGCGGGAGGGCCTGAAAATGAGCAGTTCTTC. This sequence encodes CASSLNAGGPENEQFF.

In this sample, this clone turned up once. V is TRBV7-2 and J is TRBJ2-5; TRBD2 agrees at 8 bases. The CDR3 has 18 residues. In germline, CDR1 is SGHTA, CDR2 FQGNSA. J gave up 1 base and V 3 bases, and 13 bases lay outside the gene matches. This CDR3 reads CASSLRASGSTFQETQYF. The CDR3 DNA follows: TGTGCCAGCAGCTTGAGGGCTAGCGGGTCCACCTTCCAAGAGACCCAGTACTTC.

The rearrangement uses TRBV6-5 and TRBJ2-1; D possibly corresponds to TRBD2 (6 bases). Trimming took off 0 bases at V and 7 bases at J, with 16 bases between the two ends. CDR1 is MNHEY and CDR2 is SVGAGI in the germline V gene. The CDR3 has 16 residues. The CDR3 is CASSYSNLPAGNEQFF. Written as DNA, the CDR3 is TGTGCCAGCAGTTACTCGAACCTCCCGGCGGGGAATGAGCAGTTCTTC.

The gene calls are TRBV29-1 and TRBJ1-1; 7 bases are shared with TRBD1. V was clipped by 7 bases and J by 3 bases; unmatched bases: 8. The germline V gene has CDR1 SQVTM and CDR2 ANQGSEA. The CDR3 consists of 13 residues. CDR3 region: CSARQGRDTEAFF. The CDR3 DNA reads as TGCAGCGCCCGACAGGGACGGGACACTGAAGCTTTCTTT. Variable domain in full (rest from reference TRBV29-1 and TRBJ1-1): SAVISQKPSRDICQRGTSLTIQCQVDSQVTMMFWYRQQPGQSLTLIATANQGSEATYESGFVIDKFPISRPNLTFSTLTVSNMSPEDSSIYLCSARQGRDTEAFFGQGTRLTVV.

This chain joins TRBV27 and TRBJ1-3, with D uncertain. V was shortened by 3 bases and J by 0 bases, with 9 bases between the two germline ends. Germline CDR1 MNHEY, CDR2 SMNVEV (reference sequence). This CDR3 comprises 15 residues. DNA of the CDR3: TGTGCCAGCAGTTTGCGGGGAGGCTCTGGAAACACCATATATTTT. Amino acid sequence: CASSLRGGSGNTIYF.

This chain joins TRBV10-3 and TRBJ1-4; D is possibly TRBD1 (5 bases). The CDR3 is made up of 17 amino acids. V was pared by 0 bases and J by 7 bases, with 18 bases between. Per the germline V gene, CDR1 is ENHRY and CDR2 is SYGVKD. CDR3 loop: CAISESIGARESEKLFF. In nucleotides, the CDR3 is TGTGCCATCAGTGAGTCGATTGGGGCCAGGGAAAGTGAAAAACTGTTTTTT.

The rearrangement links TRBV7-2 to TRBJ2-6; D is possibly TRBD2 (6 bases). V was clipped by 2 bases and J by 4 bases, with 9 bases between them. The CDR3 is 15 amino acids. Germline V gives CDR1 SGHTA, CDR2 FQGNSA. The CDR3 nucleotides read TGTGCCAGCAGCTTAACGGGGGACGGGGCCAACGTCCTGACTTTC. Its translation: CASSLTGDGANVLTF.

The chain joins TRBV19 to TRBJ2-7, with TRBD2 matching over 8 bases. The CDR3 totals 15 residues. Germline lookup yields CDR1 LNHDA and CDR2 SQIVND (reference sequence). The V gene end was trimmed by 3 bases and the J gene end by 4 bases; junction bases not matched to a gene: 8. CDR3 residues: CASSMGLAGSYEQYF. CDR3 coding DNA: TGTGCCAGTAGTATGGGGCTAGCGGGCTCGTACGAGCAGTACTTC.

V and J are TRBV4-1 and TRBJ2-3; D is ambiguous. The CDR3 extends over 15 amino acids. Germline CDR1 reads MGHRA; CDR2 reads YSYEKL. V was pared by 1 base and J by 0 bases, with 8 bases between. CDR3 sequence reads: CASSQGYFSTDTQYF. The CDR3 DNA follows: TGCGCCAGCAGCCAAGGCTACTTCAGCACAGATACGCAGTATTTT.

As DNA, the CDR3 is TGTGCCAGCAGCTTAGACGGGGGGGCAGATCCGTACGAGCAGTACTTC. Protein product: CASSLDGGADPYEQYF. The chain has TRBV11-2 and TRBJ2-7; 8 positions agree with TRBD2. The V segment lost 0 bases and the J segment 4 bases; nucleotides outside the gene matches: 8. CDR3 length: 16 amino acids. CDR1 is SGHAT, CDR2 FQNNGV, per germline.

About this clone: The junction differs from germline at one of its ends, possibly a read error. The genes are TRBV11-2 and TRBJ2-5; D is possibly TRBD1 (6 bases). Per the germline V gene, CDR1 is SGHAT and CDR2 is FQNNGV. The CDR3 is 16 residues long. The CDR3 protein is CASSVDSSRGAETQYF. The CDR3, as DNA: TGTGCCAGCAGCGTAGACAGTTCCAGGGGCGCAGAGACCCAGTACTTC.

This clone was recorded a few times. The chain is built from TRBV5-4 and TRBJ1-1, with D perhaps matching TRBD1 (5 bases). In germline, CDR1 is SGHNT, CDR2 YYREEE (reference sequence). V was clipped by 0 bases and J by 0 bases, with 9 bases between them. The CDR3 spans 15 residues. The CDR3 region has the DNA TGTGCCAGCAGCTTGGTGGCAGGGATGAACACTGAAGCTTTCTTT. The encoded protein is CASSLVAGMNTEAFF.

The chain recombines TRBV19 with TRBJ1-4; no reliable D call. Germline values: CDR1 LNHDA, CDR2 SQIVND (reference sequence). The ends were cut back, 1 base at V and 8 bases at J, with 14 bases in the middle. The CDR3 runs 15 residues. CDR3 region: CASSIGYRRVEKLFF. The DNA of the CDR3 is TGTGCCAGTAGTATAGGTTACCGGAGGGTCGAAAAACTGTTTTTT. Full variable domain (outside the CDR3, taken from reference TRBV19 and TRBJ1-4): DGGITQSPKYLFRKEGQNVTLSCEQNLNHDAMYWYRQDPGQGLRLIYYSQIVNDFQKGDIAEGYSVSREKKESFPLTVTSAQKNPTAFYLCASSIGYRRVEKLFFGSGTQLSVL.

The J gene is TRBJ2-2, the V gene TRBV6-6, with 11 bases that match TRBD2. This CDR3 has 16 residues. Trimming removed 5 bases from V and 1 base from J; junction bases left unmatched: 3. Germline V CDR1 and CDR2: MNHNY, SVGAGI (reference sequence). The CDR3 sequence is CASSHLAGGNTGELFF. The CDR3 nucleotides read TGTGCCAGCAGTCATCTAGCGGGGGGGAACACCGGGGAGCTGTTTTTT.

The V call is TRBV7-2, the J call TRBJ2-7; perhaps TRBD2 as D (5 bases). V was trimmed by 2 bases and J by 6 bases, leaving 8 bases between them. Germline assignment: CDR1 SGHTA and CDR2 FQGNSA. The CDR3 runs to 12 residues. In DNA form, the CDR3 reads TGTGCCAGCAGCTTATTACGGGGCGAGCAGTACTTC. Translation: CASSLLRGEQYF. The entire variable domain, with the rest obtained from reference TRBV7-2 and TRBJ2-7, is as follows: GAGVSQSPSNKVTEKGKDVELRCDPISGHTALYWYRQSLGQGLEFLIYFQGNSAPDKSGLPSDRFSAERTGGSVSTLTIQRTQQEDSAVYLCASSLLRGEQYFGPGTRLTVT.

Written as DNA, the CDR3 is TGTGCCAGCAGCTTGGGACAGGGGCCCAGCACAGATACGCAGTATTTT. Its translation is CASSLGQGPSTDTQYF. The chain uses TRBV7-8 and TRBJ2-3; 10 bases match TRBD1. Trimming cost V 3 bases and J 0 bases; bases outside gene matches: 3. CDR1 and CDR2 from the germline V gene are SGHVS and FQNEAQ. This CDR3 comprises 16 residues.

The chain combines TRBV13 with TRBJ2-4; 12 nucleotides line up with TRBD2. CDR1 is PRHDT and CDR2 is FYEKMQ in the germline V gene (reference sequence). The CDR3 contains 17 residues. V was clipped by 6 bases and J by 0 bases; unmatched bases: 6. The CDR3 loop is CASRRTSGALAKNIQYF. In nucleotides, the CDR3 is TGTGCCAGCAGGCGGACTAGCGGGGCCCTAGCCAAAAACATTCAGTACTTC.